This T cell receptor beta chain derives from a study of blood T cell repertoires in COVID-19. Study in general: Sites across the United States, Italy and Spain contributed samples from acute and convalescent COVID-19. From T cells, B-cell-depleted T cells, or PBMCs came the material, which was cDNA or gDNA.

This clone was observed a few times. There are 12 residues in the CDR3. Trimming removed 1 base from V and 10 bases from J, with 10 bases in between. Germline V gives CDR1 SEHNR, CDR2 FQNEAQ (reference sequence). How the authors handled the data: Scientists estimated how many nucleated cells there were by amplifying reference gene primers. The repertoire was sequenced with immunoSEQ multiplex PCR; TCRdb's copy has only in-frame clones and lacks some. The D gene and trimming were derived from the DNA, and the V and J assignments and clone size from that table. This sample has 120,000 or so clones, with about 80% found just once.

The material sequenced was peripheral blood. The gene calls are TRBV7-9 and TRBJ1-1; D is uncertain. This TCR was recovered from a man aged 40-50 years with active or convalescent COVID-19. The CDR3 spells CASSLGVGGAFF. The CDR3 DNA reads as TGTGCCAGCAGCTTAGGCGTGGGAGGAGCTTTCTTT.